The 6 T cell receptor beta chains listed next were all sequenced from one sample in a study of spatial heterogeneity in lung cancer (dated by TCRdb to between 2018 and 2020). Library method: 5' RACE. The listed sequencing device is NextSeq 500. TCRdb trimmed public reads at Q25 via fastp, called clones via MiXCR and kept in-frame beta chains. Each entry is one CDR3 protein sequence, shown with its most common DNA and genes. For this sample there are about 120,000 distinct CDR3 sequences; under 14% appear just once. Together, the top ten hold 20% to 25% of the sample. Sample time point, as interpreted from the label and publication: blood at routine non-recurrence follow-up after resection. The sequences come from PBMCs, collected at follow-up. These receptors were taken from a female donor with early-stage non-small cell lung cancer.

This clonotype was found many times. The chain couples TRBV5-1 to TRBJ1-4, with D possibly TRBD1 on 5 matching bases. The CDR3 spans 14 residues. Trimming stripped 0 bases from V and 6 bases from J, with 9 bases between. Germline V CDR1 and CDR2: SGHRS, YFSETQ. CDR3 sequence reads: CASSLDRPDEKLFF. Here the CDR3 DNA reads TGCGCCAGCAGCTTGGACAGGCCCGATGAAAAACTGTTTTTT.

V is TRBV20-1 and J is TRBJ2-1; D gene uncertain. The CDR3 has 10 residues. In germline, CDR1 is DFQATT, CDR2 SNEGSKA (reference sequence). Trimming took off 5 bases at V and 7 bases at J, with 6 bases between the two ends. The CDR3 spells CSALGNEQFF. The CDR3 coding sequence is TGCAGTGCTCTCGGGAATGAGCAGTTCTTC.

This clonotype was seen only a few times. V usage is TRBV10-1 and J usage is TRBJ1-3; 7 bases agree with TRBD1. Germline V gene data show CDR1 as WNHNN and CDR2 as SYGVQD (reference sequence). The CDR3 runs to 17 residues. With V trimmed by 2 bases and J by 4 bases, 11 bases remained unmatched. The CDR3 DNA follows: TGCGCCAGCAGTGAGGATGTCGCAGGGGGAATCGGAAACACCATATATTTT. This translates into CASSEDVAGGIGNTIYF.

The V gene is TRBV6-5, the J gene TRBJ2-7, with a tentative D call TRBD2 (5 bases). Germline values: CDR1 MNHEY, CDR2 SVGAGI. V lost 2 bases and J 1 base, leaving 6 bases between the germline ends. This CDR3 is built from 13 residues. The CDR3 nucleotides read TGTGCCAGCAGTTACGGCGGGTCCTACGAGCAGTACTTC. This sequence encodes CASSYGGSYEQYF.

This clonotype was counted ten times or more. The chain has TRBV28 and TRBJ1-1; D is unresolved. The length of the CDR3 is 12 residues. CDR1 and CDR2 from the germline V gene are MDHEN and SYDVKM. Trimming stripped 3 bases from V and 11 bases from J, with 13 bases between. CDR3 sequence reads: CASSLLRLGAFF. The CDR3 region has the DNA TGTGCCAGCAGTTTGCTGAGGCTGGGCGCTTTCTTT.

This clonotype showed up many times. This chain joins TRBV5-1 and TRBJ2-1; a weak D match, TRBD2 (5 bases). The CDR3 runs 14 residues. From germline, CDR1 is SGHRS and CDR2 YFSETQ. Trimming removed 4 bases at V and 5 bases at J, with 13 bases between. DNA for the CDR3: TGCGCCAGCAGCCGGACTCCCCTTAACAATGAGCAGTTCTTC. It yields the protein CASSRTPLNNEQFF.